This is a list of T cell receptor beta chains from one sample in a study of blood T cell repertoires in COVID-19. Repertoires were generated with immunoSEQ multiplex PCR, while TCRdb's copy carries only in-frame clones and drops some. The sample yields 300,000 to 450,000 clones, over 65% seen once. The sample taken for sequencing was peripheral blood. These TCRs come from a human donor with acute or convalescent COVID-19. The donor label of this sample is uncertain. CDR3s include the opening cysteine and the closing phenylalanine or tryptophan. A D gene is named only where the DNA matches it firmly. Clone size is given for some rows only: seen once, a few or many times, or a class if the clone is expanded.

J gene | clone size | D gene | V gene | CDR3 protein | CDR3 DNA
TRBJ2-2 | - | - | TRBV5-1 | CASSFSGVGAGELFF | TGCGCCAGCAGCTTTTCGGGGGTGGGCGCCGGGGAGCTGTTTTTT
TRBJ1-5 | - | TRBD1 | TRBV5-6 | CASSRTGVNQPQHF | TGTGCCAGCAGCCGAACAGGGGTCAATCAGCCCCAGCATTTT
TRBJ2-7 | - | TRBD1 | TRBV6-5 | CASSSLGTGTYEQYF | TGTGCCAGCAGTTCCCTCGGGACAGGCACCTACGAGCAGTACTTC
TRBJ2-6 | few | TRBD1 | TRBV18 | CASSPDQGAGANVLTF | TGTGCCAGCTCACCCGACCAGGGGGCTGGGGCCAACGTCCTGACTTTC
TRBJ1-2 | - | - | TRBV18 | CASSLYQGRNNYGYTF | TGTGCCAGCTCACTATACCAGGGCAGAAATAACTATGGCTACACCTTC
TRBJ2-7 | - | - | TRBV11-3 | CASSPRGGYEQYF | TGTGCCAGCAGCCCCCGGGGAGGCTACGAGCAGTACTTC
TRBJ1-5 | - | - | TRBV27 | CASSLYQGNQPQHF | TGTGCCAGCAGTTTGTACCAGGGAAATCAGCCCCAGCATTTT
TRBJ2-7 | - | TRBD1 | TRBV30 | CAWSGGTGVYEQYF | TGTGCCTGGAGTGGGGGGACAGGGGTCTACGAGCAGTACTTC
TRBJ1-2 | once | - | TRBV7-9 | CASSDNPGAYGYTF | TGTGCCAGCAGCGACAACCCAGGGGCCTATGGCTACACCTTC
TRBJ2-6 | - | TRBD1 | TRBV19 | CASDGDRGPSSNVLTF | TGTGCCAGTGATGGGGACAGGGGGCCGTCTTCCAACGTCCTGACTTTC
TRBJ1-1 | - | TRBD1 | TRBV6-5 | CASILVATGVTEAFF | TGTGCCAGCATCCTCGTAGCCACAGGGGTCACTGAAGCTTTCTTT
TRBJ1-2 | - | - | TRBV12-3/TRBV12-4 | CASSPRTDGYTF | TGTGCCAGCAGCCCTAGGACAGATGGCTACACCTTC
TRBJ2-3 | - | - | TRBV5-1 | CASSLGQWSTDTQYF | TGCGCCAGCAGCTTGGGGCAGTGGAGCACAGATACGCAGTATTTT
TRBJ2-5 | - | TRBD2 | TRBV10-1 | CASSRERGETQYF | TGCGCCAGCTCTAGAGAGCGGGGGGAGACCCAGTACTTC
TRBJ2-2 | once | - | TRBV7-8 | CASSRITQGGELFF | TGTGCCAGCAGCCGGATTACCCAGGGCGGGGAGCTGTTTTTT
TRBJ1-3 | once | - | TRBV3-1/TRBV3-2 | CASSQGDKNTIYF | TGTGCCAGCAGCCAGGGAGATAAAAACACCATATATTTT
TRBJ1-2 | - | TRBD1 | TRBV5-6 | CATGPTGDYGYTF | TGTGCCACCGGGCCGACAGGGGATTATGGCTACACCTTC
TRBJ2-5 | - | - | TRBV7-9 | CASSLLTAQETQYF | TGTGCCAGCAGCTTATTGACAGCCCAAGAGACCCAGTACTTC
TRBJ2-7 | - | TRBD1 | TRBV14 | CASSRDRGRVPTSF | TGTGCCAGCAGCAGGGACAGGGGGCGCGTCCCGACGTCCTTC
TRBJ2-1 | - | - | TRBV5-1 | CASSVLGSNEQFF | TGCGCCAGCAGCGTGCTTGGGAGTAATGAGCAGTTCTTC
TRBJ2-3 | - | TRBD1 | TRBV2 | CASSEDRRQYF | TGTGCCAGCAGTGAGGACAGGCGGCAGTATTTT
TRBJ1-6 | - | TRBD1 | TRBV5-4 | CASSLRDRGSPLHF | TGTGCCAGCAGCTTGAGGGACAGGGGATCACCCCTCCACTTT
TRBJ2-7 | - | - | TRBV28 | CARSSGKPPYEQYF | TGTGCCAGGTCCTCAGGGAAACCACCCTACGAGCAGTACTTC
TRBJ1-2 | - | - | TRBV5-1 | CASSLGWQVDGYTF | TGCGCCAGCAGCTTGGGGTGGCAGGTCGACGGCTACACCTTC
TRBJ2-3 | - | - | TRBV5-1 | CASSLAPGSTDTQYF | TGCGCCAGCAGCTTGGCCCCCGGGAGCACAGATACGCAGTATTTT
TRBJ2-3 | - | - | TRBV10-3 | CAISAGDPDTQYF | TGTGCCATCAGTGCCGGGGATCCAGATACGCAGTATTTT
TRBJ2-7 | - | TRBD1 | TRBV5-1 | CASSKDRVYNEQYF | TGCGCCAGCAGCAAAGACAGGGTCTATAACGAGCAGTACTTC
TRBJ1-2 | once | TRBD1 | TRBV3-1/TRBV3-2 | CASSRTGKNYGYTF | TGTGCCAGCAGCCGGACAGGGAAAAACTATGGCTACACCTTC
TRBJ1-3 | - | TRBD1 | TRBV19 | CASRGDRFGNTIYF | TGTGCCAGTAGGGGGGACAGATTTGGAAACACCATATATTTT
TRBJ2-1 | - | TRBD1 | TRBV19 | CASSPGGTVPFF | TGTGCCAGTAGCCCTGGTGGGACAGTACCGTTCTTC
TRBJ2-4 | - | TRBD2 | TRBV19 | CASSQRGEENIQYF | TGTGCCAGTAGTCAGCGGGGGGAAGAAAACATTCAGTACTTC
TRBJ2-3 | - | TRBD1 | TRBV5-6 | CASSPGTGTADTQYF | TGTGCCAGCAGCCCCGGGACAGGGACGGCAGATACGCAGTATTTT
TRBJ1-2 | - | TRBD1 | TRBV5-5 | CASSLGTGEGYTF | TGTGCCAGCAGCTTGGGGACAGGGGAAGGCTACACCTTC
TRBJ1-2 | - | TRBD1 | TRBV30 | CAWTVTGGGGYTF | TGTGCCTGGACGGTAACAGGGGGAGGTGGCTACACCTTC
TRBJ1-6 | - | TRBD1 | TRBV7-8 | CASSHPGQGGSPLHF | TGTGCCAGCAGCCACCCCGGACAGGGAGGGTCACCCCTCCACTTT
TRBJ1-3 | - | - | TRBV7-2 | CASSSDRRSGNTIYF | TGTGCCAGCAGCTCTGACAGAAGGTCTGGAAACACCATATATTTT
TRBJ1-2 | - | TRBD1 | TRBV18 | CASSPDRGPTFDGYTF | TGTGCCAGCTCACCAGACAGGGGGCCGACTTTCGATGGCTACACCTTC
TRBJ2-7 | - | TRBD1 | TRBV29-1 | CSVGLGTGVQYF | TGCAGCGTTGGATTGGGGACAGGGGTGCAGTACTTC